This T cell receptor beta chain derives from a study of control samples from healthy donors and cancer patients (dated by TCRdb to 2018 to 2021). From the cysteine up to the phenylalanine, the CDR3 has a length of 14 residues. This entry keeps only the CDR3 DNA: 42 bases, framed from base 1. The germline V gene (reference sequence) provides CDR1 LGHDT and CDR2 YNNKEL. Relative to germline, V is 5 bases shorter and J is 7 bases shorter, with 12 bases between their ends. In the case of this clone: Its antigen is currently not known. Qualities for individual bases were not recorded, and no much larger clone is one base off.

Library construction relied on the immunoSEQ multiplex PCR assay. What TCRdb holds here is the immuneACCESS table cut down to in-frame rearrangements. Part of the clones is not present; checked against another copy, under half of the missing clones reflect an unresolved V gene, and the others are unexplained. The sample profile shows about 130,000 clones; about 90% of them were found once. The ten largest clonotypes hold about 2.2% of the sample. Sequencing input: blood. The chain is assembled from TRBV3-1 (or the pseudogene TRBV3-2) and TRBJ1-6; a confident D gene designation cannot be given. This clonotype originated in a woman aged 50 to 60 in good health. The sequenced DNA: TGTGCCAGCAGCTCGGGGAGCGGGAATTCACCCCTCCACTTT. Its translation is CASSSGSGNSPLHF.